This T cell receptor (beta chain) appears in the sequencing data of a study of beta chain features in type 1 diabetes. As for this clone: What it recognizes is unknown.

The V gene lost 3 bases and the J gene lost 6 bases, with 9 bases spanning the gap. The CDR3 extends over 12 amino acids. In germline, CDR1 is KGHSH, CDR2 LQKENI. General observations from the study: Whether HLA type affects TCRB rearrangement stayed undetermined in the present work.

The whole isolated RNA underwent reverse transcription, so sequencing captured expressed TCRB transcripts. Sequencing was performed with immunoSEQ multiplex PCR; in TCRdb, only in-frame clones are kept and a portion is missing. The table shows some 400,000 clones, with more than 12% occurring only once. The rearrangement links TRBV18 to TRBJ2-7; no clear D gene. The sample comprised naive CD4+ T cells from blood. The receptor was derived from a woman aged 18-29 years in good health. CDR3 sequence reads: CASSPERSEQYF. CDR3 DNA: TGTGCCAGCTCACCGGAGAGGAGCGAGCAGTACTTC.